These 32 T cell receptor beta chains came from one sample sequenced in a study of cytomegalovirus exposure and HLA in healthy donors. The primer mix had 60 Vbeta and 13 Jbeta primers. Some clones are missing from TCRdb's copy, which holds only in-frame ones; the method was immunoSEQ multiplex PCR. The sample carries some 160,000 clones, over 60% recorded once. Material: PBMCs. Receptors originate from a woman aged 30 to 39 in good health and CMV-seronegative.

The chain combines TRBV28 with TRBJ1-2, with D tentatively TRBD1 (5 bases). Germline CDR1 is MDHEN and CDR2 is SYDVKM. Trimming removed 3 bases at V and 4 bases at J, with 9 bases between. The CDR3 runs to 13 residues. CDR3 nucleotide sequence: TGTGCCAGCAGTTTTCAGGGAACCTATGGCTACACCTTC. This translates into CASSFQGTYGYTF.

The CDR3 spells CASTPIDNYGYTF. The CDR3 DNA is TGTGCCAGCACCCCTATAGATAACTATGGCTACACCTTC. The chain recombines TRBV9 with TRBJ1-2; D unclear. Germline-derived CDR1 and CDR2 are SGDLS and YYNGEE. The ends were cut back, 6 bases at V and 1 base at J, with 10 bases in the middle. The CDR3 totals 13 residues.

The CDR3 loop reads CASSEGPGGPYGYTF. CDR3 DNA sequence: TGTGCCAGCAGTGAAGGTCCAGGGGGCCCGTATGGCTACACCTTC. V and J are TRBV2 and TRBJ1-2, with 8 bases fitting TRBD1. Trimming removed 1 base from V and 5 bases from J; junction bases left unmatched: 6. Germline CDR1 SNHLY, CDR2 FYNNEI. The CDR3 runs 15 residues.

The CDR3, as DNA: TGCGCCAGCAGCTTGTCCCTCTCTCGCGATGGCTACACCTTC. It encodes CASSLSLSRDGYTF. The chain joins TRBV5-1 to TRBJ1-2; D unclear. Per germline, CDR1 SGHRS and CDR2 YFSETQ. Trimming shortened V by 1 base and J by 6 bases, and 13 bases separated the two germline ends. The CDR3 length is 14 residues.

In its sample, this clone was seen a few times. Within the sample, other DNA sequences also encode this same CDR3. The V gene is TRBV30, the J gene TRBJ1-3; the D gene is possibly TRBD1 (5 bases). The V end was cut by 0 bases, the J end by 5 bases, with 8 bases between. The CDR3 is 13 residues long. Germline-derived CDR1 and CDR2 are GTSNPN and SVGIG (reference sequence). The CDR3 sequence is CAWSVSGRNTIYF. In DNA form, the CDR3 reads TGTGCCTGGAGTGTTTCAGGGAGAAACACCATATATTTT.

This rearrangement joins TRBV9 to TRBJ2-3, with TRBD1 matching 8 bases. V gave up 4 bases and J gave up 2 bases; unmatched junction bases: 6. Germline CDR1 and CDR2: SGDLS and YYNGEE. The CDR3 is made up of 15 amino acids. The CDR3 DNA follows: TGTGCCAGCAGCTACCGGGACAGGATCACAGATACGCAGTATTTT. Amino acid sequence: CASSYRDRITDTQYF.

This clone was recorded once. This rearrangement joins TRBV28 to TRBJ2-5, with 9 positions matching TRBD1. The tail of the sequence fits TRBJ2-7 better, so the J call may be wrong. The CDR3 is made up of 15 amino acids. Germline-derived CDR1 and CDR2 are MDHEN and SYDVKM. CDR3 DNA: TGTGCCAGCAGTAGCCCGGGACAGGGTAGCTACGAGCAGTACTTC. Its translation is CASSSPGQGSYEQYF.

The CDR3, as DNA: TGTGCCAGCAGTTCGACAGGGGGATCCTACGAGCAGTACTTC. Its protein is CASSSTGGSYEQYF. The chain recombines TRBV6-5 with TRBJ2-7; TRBD1 agrees at 9 bases. V lost 4 bases and J lost 1; bases outside the gene matches: 2. Germline CDR1 is MNHEY and CDR2 is SVGAGI. There are 14 residues in the CDR3.

The chain is built from TRBV4-2 and TRBJ2-7; TRBD2 matches 11 bases. Looked up from germline, CDR1 is LGHNA and CDR2 is YNFKEQ. CDR3 length equals 15 residues. V trimming: 2 bases; J trimming: 7 bases; junction bases outside the gene matches: 7. CDR3 sequence reads: CASSQTSGRGLEQYF. In DNA form, the CDR3 reads TGTGCCAGCAGCCAAACTAGCGGGAGAGGTCTTGAGCAGTACTTC.

The V and J genes are TRBV6-6 and TRBJ1-1, with D perhaps TRBD1 (5 bases). Germline lookup yields CDR1 MNHNY and CDR2 SVGAGI (reference sequence). This CDR3 is built from 16 residues. Trimming pared 3 bases from V and 3 bases from J, leaving 17 bases between. CDR3 sequence (DNA): TGTGCCAGCAGTTATCTCATTTCCACGGGGGACACTGAAGCTTTCTTT. Translated, it gives CASSYLISTGDTEAFF.

The gene calls are TRBV10-1 and TRBJ2-3, with unresolved D. The CDR3 loop spans 13 amino acids. V lost 1 base to trimming and J lost 2 bases, with 4 bases between them. Germline CDR1 WNHNN, CDR2 SYGVQD (reference sequence). This chain's CDR3 is CASSELYTDTQYF. CDR3 coding DNA: TGCGCCAGCAGTGAGTTATACACAGATACGCAGTATTTT.

This clone was seen a single time. V and J are TRBV15 and TRBJ2-2; 12 nucleotides align to TRBD2. Trimming at V came to 9 bases and at J to 1 base, leaving 6 bases not matched to a gene. Germline CDR1 is LNHNV and CDR2 is YYDKDF (reference sequence). This CDR3 comprises 16 residues. CDR3: CATDTSGRRNTGELFF. The CDR3 nucleotides read TGTGCCACGGATACTAGCGGGAGGAGGAACACCGGGGAGCTGTTTTTT.

This clone turned up a few times. The chain has TRBV30 and TRBJ2-5; 7 bases are shared with TRBD1. The CDR3 is made up of 17 amino acids. V was pared by 6 bases and J by 0 bases, with 16 bases of the junction left unmatched. Germline CDR1 reads GTSNPN; CDR2 reads SVGIG (reference sequence). The CDR3: CACTRDRKFLYQETQYF. The CDR3 bases are TGTGCCTGTACCCGGGACAGAAAATTCTTGTACCAAGAGACCCAGTACTTC.

V gene TRBV6-6 combines with J gene TRBJ2-7, with TRBD1 as a possible D gene (6 bases). This CDR3 contains 13 residues. Trimming removed 6 bases at V and 1 base at J, with 10 bases between. Germline values: CDR1 MNHNY, CDR2 SVGAGI (reference sequence). The chain's CDR3 is CASSGTFSYEQYF. In nucleotides, the CDR3 is TGTGCCAGCAGCGGGACATTTTCCTACGAGCAGTACTTC.

The chain combines TRBV5-1 with TRBJ2-1, with TRBD2 matching 9 bases. The V gene end was trimmed by 4 bases and the J gene end by 1 base; junction bases not matched to a gene: 6. CDR3 length: 16 amino acids. Germline V lookup: CDR1 SGHRS, CDR2 YFSETQ. Here the CDR3 reads CASSPGSGGSYNEQFF. CDR3 bases: TGCGCCAGCAGCCCCGGCAGCGGGGGGTCCTACAATGAGCAGTTCTTC. Drawing the rest from reference TRBV5-1 and TRBJ2-1, the complete variable domain is KAGVTQTPRYLIKTRGQQVTLSCSPISGHRSVSWYQQTPGQGLQFLFEYFSETQRNKGNFPGRFSGRQFSNSRSEMNVSTLELGDSALYLCASSPGSGGSYNEQFFGPGTRLTVL.

The J gene is TRBJ2-3, the V gene TRBV7-2; 8 bases are a match to TRBD2. The germline V gene encodes CDR1 SGHTA and CDR2 FQGNSA. This CDR3 is 15 amino acids long. V was pared by 4 bases and J by 4 bases, with 7 bases of the junction left unmatched. CDR3 sequence (DNA): TGTGCCAGCAGCTCCACTAGCGGCCGGCCAGATACGCAGTATTTT. Its protein is CASSSTSGRPDTQYF.

J is TRBJ2-5 and V is TRBV7-3; TRBD2 matches at 9 bases. The CDR3 runs 16 residues. Germline trimming cut 2 bases from V and 2 bases from J; bases unmatched to any gene: 6. CDR1 is SGHTA, CDR2 FQGTGA, per germline. CDR3 amino acids: CASSLGIAGVQETQYF. The CDR3, as DNA: TGTGCCAGCAGCTTAGGGATAGCGGGGGTTCAAGAGACCCAGTACTTC.

This clone was detected a few times. The chain has TRBV29-1 and TRBJ1-5, with TRBD1 matching over 7 bases. V dropped 7 bases and J dropped 0; count of bases not matched to a gene: 6. Germline V lookup: CDR1 SQVTM, CDR2 ANQGSEA. The CDR3 is 14 residues long. The CDR3 sequence: CSAVTGISNQPQHF. The CDR3 nucleotides read TGCAGCGCCGTGACAGGGATTAGCAATCAGCCCCAGCATTTT.

V gene TRBV6-5 combines with J gene TRBJ2-5, with D perhaps TRBD2 (7 bases). This CDR3 region has 15 residues. Trimming removed 0 bases from V and 5 bases from J, with 13 bases in between. Germline V gene sequence: CDR1 MNHEY, CDR2 SVGAGI. The CDR3 DNA follows: TGTGCCAGCAGTTACTCGGCGGGGGCGGGGGAGACCCAGTACTTC. It yields the protein CASSYSAGAGETQYF.

The chain is built from TRBV4-3 and TRBJ2-1, with 7 bases lining up with TRBD1. V was clipped by 0 bases and J by 5 bases; unmatched bases: 4. CDR3 size: 15 residues. The germline V gene has CDR1 LGHNA and CDR2 YSLEER. CDR3 nucleotide sequence: TGCGCCAGCAGCCAAGAAGGGACAGCTAACAATGAGCAGTTCTTC. Translated, it gives CASSQEGTANNEQFF.

As regards this clone: Mismatch with germline at one junction end may stem from a read error. This chain connects TRBV27 to TRBJ1-2; perhaps TRBD1 as D (6 bases). Per germline, CDR1 MNHEY and CDR2 SMNVEV (reference sequence). The CDR3 has 14 amino acids. This chain's CDR3 is CASSLQGGNYGYPF. CDR3 coding DNA: TGTGCCAGCAGTCTACAGGGAGGGAACTATGGCTACCCCTTC.

The chain is built from TRBV5-4 and TRBJ1-2; weak D call: TRBD1 (5 bases). The germline V gene encodes CDR1 SGHNT and CDR2 YYREEE (reference sequence). Deletions cut 6 bases from V and 2 bases from J, with 14 bases between. The CDR3 sequence is 14 residues long. This CDR3 is CASIPAPGNYGYTF. CDR3 DNA: TGTGCCAGCATCCCCGCCCCAGGGAACTATGGCTACACCTTC.

V gene TRBV19 combines with J gene TRBJ1-1; D not resolved. The CDR3 is 14 amino acids. Germline V gene data show CDR1 as LNHDA and CDR2 as SQIVND (reference sequence). The germline V and J ends were trimmed by 3 bases and 1 base, with 9 bases remaining between them. CDR3 amino acids: CASSIGVGNTEAFF. In DNA form, the CDR3 reads TGTGCCAGTAGTATTGGAGTTGGGAACACTGAAGCTTTCTTT. Filled out from reference TRBV19 and TRBJ1-1, the complete variable domain reads DGGITQSPKYLFRKEGQNVTLSCEQNLNHDAMYWYRQDPGQGLRLIYYSQIVNDFQKGDIAEGYSVSREKKESFPLTVTSAQKNPTAFYLCASSIGVGNTEAFFGQGTRLTVV.

The rearrangement links TRBV5-1 to TRBJ2-5; a possible D gene is TRBD2 (6 bases). Germline V lookup: CDR1 SGHRS, CDR2 YFSETQ. Trimming pared 1 base from V and 2 bases from J, leaving 12 bases between. The CDR3 has 15 amino acids. This chain's CDR3 is CASSLLLADQETQYF. CDR3 in DNA: TGCGCCAGCAGCTTGTTACTAGCAGATCAAGAGACCCAGTACTTC.

J is TRBJ1-2 and V is TRBV29-1; TRBD1 matches 10 bases. Germline CDR1 SQVTM, CDR2 ANQGSEA. V lost 2 bases and J lost 4; bases outside the gene matches: 7. CDR3 length equals 15 residues. The CDR3, as DNA: TGCAGCGTTGAAAGCCCGACAGGGGGCGGCTATGGCTACACCTTC. Its translation is CSVESPTGGGYGYTF.

This CDR3 is CASSQDSAYEQYF. CDR3 DNA sequence: TGCGCCAGCAGCCAAGATAGCGCCTACGAGCAGTACTTC. This rearrangement joins TRBV4-3 to TRBJ2-7; perhaps TRBD2 as D (5 bases). Per the germline V gene, CDR1 is LGHNA and CDR2 is YSLEER. V shed 0 bases and J shed 2 bases, with 5 bases lying between them. This CDR3 spans 13 amino acids.

This clone was seen only a few times. V and J are TRBV7-3 and TRBJ1-1, with TRBD1 identical over 7 bases. The CDR3 loop spans 13 amino acids. Germline V lookup: CDR1 SGHTA, CDR2 FQGTGA. J gave up 5 bases and V 5 bases, and 5 bases lay outside the gene matches. CDR3 in DNA: TGTGCCAGCAGCGAACAGGGGAGGACTGAAGCTTTCTTT. Translating gives CASSEQGRTEAFF.

This clone was observed a handful of times. The rearrangement links TRBV18 to TRBJ1-5; 10 bases agree with TRBD1. The CDR3 runs 17 residues. The V gene's germline CDR1 is KGHSH and CDR2 LQKENI. Unmatched junction bases numbered 11, after V lost 2 bases and J lost 7 bases. In DNA, the CDR3 is TGTGCCAGCTCACCAGAACCGGGACAGGGGATCTGGCAGCCCCAGCATTTT. This gives the protein CASSPEPGQGIWQPQHF.

The CDR3 DNA sequence: TGCGCCAGCAGCCCCGCTTCGGGAACAGGGGGTCTGCATGGCTACACCTTC. This encodes CASSPASGTGGLHGYTF. The chain uses TRBV4-1 and TRBJ1-2, with TRBD1 matching 8 bases. Germline V gene sequence: CDR1 MGHRA, CDR2 YSYEKL. The CDR3 covers 17 residues. V gave up 4 bases and J gave up 6 bases; unmatched junction bases: 16.

This clone was observed once. This chain joins TRBV28 and TRBJ2-7; D may be TRBD1 (6 bases). CDR1 and CDR2 from the germline V gene are MDHEN and SYDVKM. This CDR3 is 15 amino acids long. The V end was cut by 5 bases, the J end by 0 bases, with 14 bases between. The CDR3 region is CASSVDSWISYEQYF. The CDR3 nucleotides read TGTGCCAGCAGTGTGGACAGTTGGATCTCCTACGAGCAGTACTTC.

The genes are TRBV19 and TRBJ1-6, with 7 bases lining up with TRBD1. Germline V CDR1 and CDR2: LNHDA, SQIVND (reference sequence). V lost 10 bases, J lost 13 bases, and 13 bases stayed unmatched. There are 13 residues in the CDR3. The CDR3 DNA reads TGTGCCACTAAAGACAGGGCTAACGGGCCCCTCCACTTT. This codes for CATKDRANGPLHF.

V is TRBV6-1 and J is TRBJ1-2; D gene uncertain. This CDR3 is 13 amino acids long. Trimming stripped 4 bases from V and 1 base from J, with 7 bases between. The germline V gene has CDR1 MNHNS and CDR2 SASEGT. For the CDR3, the DNA is TGTGCCAGCAGTGCGAGTAGTAACTATGGCTACACCTTC. Its translation: CASSASSNYGYTF.